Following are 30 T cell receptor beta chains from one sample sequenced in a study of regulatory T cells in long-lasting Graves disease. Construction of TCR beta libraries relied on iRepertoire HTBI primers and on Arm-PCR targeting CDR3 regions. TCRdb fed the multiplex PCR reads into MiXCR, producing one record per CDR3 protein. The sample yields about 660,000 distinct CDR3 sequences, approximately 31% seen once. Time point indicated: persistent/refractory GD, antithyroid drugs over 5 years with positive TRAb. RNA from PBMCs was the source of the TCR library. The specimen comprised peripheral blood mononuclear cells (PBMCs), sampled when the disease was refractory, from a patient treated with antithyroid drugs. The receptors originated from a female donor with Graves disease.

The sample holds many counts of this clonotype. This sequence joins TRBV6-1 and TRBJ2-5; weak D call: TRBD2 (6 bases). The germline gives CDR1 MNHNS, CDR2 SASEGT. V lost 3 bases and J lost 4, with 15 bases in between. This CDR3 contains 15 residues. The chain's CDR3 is CASSDGSQGGETQYF. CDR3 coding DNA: TGTGCCAGCAGTGACGGTTCGCAGGGAGGAGAGACCCAGTACTTC.

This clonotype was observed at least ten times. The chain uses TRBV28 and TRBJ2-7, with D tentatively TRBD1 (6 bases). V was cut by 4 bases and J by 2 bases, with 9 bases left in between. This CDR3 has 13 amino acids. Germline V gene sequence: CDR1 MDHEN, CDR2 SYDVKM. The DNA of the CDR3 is TGTGCCAGCAGTTACAGGGTCCCCTACGAGCAGTACTTC. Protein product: CASSYRVPYEQYF.

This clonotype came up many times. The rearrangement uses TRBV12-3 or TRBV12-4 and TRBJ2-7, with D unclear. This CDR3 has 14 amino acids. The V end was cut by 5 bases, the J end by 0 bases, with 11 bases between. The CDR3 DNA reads TGTGCCAGCAGTCCCGACTCCATCTCCTACGAGCAGTACTTC. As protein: CASSPDSISYEQYF.

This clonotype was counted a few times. CDR3 region: CAWSTGQRNQPQHF. CDR3 nucleotide sequence: TGTGCCTGGAGCACGGGACAGCGCAATCAGCCCCAGCATTTT. The chain combines TRBV30 with TRBJ1-5, with 7 bases matching TRBD1. Germline CDR1 is GTSNPN and CDR2 is SVGIG (reference sequence). J gave up 2 bases and V 3 bases, and 4 bases lay outside the gene matches. The CDR3 runs 14 residues.

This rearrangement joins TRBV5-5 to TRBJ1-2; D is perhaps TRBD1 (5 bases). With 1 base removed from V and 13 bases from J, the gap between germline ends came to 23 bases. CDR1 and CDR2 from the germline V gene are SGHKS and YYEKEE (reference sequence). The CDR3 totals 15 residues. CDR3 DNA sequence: TGTGCCAGCAGCTTGCTCACTCGCCGGGACGGTTTTCTCACCTTC. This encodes CASSLLTRRDGFLTF.

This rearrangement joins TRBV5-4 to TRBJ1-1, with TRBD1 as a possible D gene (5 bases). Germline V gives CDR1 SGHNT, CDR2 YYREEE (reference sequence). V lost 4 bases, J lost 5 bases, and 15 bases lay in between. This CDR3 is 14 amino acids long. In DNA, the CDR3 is TGTGCCAGCAGCCCGGCGGGGAAGGGGACTGAAGCTTTCTTT. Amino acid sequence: CASSPAGKGTEAFF. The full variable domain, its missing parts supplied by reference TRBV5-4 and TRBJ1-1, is ETGVTQSPTHLIKTRGQQVTLRCSSQSGHNTVSWYQQALGQGPQFIFQYYREEENGRGNFPPRFSGLQFPNYSSELNVNALELDDSALYLCASSPAGKGTEAFFGQGTRLTVV.

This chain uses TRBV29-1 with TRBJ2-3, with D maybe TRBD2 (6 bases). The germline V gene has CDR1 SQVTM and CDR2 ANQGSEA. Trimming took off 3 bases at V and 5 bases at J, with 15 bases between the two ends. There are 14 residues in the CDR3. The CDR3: CSVDGSSRVDTQYF. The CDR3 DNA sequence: TGCAGCGTTGACGGGAGCTCCCGGGTAGATACGCAGTATTTT.

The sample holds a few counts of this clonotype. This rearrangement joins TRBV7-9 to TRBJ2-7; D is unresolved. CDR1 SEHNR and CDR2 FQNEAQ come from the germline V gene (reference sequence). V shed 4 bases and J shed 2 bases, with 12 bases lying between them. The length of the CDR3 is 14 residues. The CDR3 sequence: CASSSPGVPYEQYF. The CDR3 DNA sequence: TGTGCCAGCAGCTCGCCTGGGGTCCCCTACGAGCAGTACTTC.

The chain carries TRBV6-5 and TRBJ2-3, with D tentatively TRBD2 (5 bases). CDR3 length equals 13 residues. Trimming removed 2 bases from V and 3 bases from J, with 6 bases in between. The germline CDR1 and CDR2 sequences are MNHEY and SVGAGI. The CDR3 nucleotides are TGTGCCAGCAGTTACGGAGGTACAGATACGCAGTATTTT. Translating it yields CASSYGGTDTQYF.

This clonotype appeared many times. The CDR3 DNA reads as TGTGCCAGCAGTGAAGGGGGACAGTACGACGGCTACACCTTC. Protein: CASSEGGQYDGYTF. The rearrangement joins TRBV6-1 to TRBJ1-2, with 7 bases aligning to TRBD1. V was pared by 1 base and J by 8 bases, with 7 bases of the junction left unmatched. This CDR3 has 14 residues. Germline V CDR1 and CDR2: MNHNS, SASEGT.

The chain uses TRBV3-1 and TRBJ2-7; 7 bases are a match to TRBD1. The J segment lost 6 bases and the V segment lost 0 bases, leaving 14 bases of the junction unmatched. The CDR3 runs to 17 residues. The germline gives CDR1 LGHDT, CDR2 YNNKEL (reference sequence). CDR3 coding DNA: TGTGCCAGCAGCCAAGAATTGGACAGGTGGTCTTCTGTCGAGCAGTACTTC. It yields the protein CASSQELDRWSSVEQYF.

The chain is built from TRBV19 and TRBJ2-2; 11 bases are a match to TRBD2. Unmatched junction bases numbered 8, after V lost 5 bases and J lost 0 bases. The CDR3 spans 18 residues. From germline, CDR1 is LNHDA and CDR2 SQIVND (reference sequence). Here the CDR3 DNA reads TGTGCCAGTAGTCTCCGGACTAGCGGGTCCGCGAACACCGGGGAGCTGTTTTTT. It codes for CASSLRTSGSANTGELFF.

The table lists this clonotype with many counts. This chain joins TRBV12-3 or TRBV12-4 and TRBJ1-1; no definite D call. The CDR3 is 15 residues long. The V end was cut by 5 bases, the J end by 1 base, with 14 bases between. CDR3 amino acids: CASSPLSGTNTEAFF. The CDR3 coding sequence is TGTGCCAGCAGTCCGTTGTCAGGAACGAACACTGAAGCTTTCTTT.

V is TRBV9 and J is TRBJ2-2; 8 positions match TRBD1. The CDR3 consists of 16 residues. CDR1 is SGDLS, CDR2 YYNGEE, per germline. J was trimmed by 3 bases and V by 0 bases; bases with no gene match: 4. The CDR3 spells CASSVGRGLYTGELFF. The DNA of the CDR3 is TGTGCCAGCAGCGTAGGCAGGGGGCTTTACACCGGGGAGCTGTTTTTT.

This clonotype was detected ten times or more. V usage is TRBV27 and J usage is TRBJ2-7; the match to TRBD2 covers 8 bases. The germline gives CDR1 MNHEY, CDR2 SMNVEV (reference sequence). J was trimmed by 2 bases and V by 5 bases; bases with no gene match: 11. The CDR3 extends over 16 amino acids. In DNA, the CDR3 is TGTGCCAGCAGTATACTAGCGGTGGGGGGGCCCTACGAGCAGTACTTC. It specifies CASSILAVGGPYEQYF.

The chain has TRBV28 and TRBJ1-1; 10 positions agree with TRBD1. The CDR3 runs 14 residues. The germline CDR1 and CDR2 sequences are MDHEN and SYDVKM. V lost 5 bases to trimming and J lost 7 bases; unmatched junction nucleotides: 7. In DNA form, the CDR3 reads TGTGCCAGCAGTGCACCGGGACAGGGGATTGAAGCTTTCTTT. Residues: CASSAPGQGIEAFF.

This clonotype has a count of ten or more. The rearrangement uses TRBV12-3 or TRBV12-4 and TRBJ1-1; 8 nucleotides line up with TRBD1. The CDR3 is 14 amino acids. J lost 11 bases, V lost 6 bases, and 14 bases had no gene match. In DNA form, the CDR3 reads TGTGCCAGCAGAAAACAGGGGGATTGGGGAGATGCTTTCTTT. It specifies CASRKQGDWGDAFF.

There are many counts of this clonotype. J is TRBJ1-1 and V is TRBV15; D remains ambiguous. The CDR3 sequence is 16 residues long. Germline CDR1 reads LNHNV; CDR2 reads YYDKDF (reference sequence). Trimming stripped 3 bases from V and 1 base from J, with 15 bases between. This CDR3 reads CATSRARYDPNTEAFF. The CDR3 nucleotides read TGTGCCACCAGCAGGGCCCGTTACGACCCGAACACTGAAGCTTTCTTT.

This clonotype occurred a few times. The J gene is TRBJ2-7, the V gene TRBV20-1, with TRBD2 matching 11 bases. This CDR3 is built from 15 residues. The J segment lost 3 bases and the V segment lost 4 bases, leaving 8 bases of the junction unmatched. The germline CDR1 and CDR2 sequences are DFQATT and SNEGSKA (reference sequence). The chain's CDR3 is CSATSITSGGYEQYF. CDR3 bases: TGCAGTGCTACCTCGATAACTAGCGGGGGCTACGAGCAGTACTTC.

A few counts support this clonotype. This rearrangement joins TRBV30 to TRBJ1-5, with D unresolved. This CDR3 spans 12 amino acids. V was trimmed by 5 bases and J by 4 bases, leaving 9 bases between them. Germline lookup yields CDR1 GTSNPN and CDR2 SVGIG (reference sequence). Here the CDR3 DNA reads TGTGCCTGGGGAGGAGGGAATCAGCCCCAGCATTTT. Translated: CAWGGGNQPQHF.

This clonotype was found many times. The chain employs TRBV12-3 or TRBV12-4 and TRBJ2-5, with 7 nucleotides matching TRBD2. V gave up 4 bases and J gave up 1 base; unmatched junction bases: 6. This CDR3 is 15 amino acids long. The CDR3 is CASSSRGSPQETQYF. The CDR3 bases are TGTGCCAGCAGTTCGCGGGGGAGCCCCCAAGAGACCCAGTACTTC.

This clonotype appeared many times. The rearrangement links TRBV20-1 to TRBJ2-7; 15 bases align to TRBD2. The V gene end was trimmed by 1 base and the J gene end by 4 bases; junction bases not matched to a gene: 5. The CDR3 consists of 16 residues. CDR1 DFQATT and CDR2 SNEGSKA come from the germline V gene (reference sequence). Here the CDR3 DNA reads TGCAGTGCTAGAGCTGCCGGGACTAGCGGGAGGTACGAGCAGTACTTC. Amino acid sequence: CSARAAGTSGRYEQYF.

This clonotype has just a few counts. The CDR3 reads CASSLFEANTEAFF. The CDR3 DNA reads TGCGCCAGCAGCTTATTTGAGGCGAACACTGAAGCTTTCTTT. The rearrangement links TRBV5-1 to TRBJ1-1; no firm D call. This CDR3 region has 14 residues. Germline lookup yields CDR1 SGHRS and CDR2 YFSETQ. Trimming took 2 bases from V and 1 from J, leaving 9 bases between them.

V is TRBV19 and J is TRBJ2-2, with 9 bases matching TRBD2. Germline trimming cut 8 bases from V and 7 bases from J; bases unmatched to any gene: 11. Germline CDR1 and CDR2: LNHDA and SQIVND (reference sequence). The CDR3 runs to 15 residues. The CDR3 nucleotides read TGTGCCAGTTCGATAGGCCTAGCGGGATTCGGGGAGCTGTTTTTT. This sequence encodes CASSIGLAGFGELFF.

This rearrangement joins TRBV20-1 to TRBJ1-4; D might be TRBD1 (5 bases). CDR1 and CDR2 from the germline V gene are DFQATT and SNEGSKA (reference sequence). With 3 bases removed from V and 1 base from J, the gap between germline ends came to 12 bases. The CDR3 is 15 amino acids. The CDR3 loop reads CSARPPGVTNEKLFF. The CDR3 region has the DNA TGCAGTGCTAGGCCCCCGGGGGTAACTAATGAAAAACTGTTTTTT.

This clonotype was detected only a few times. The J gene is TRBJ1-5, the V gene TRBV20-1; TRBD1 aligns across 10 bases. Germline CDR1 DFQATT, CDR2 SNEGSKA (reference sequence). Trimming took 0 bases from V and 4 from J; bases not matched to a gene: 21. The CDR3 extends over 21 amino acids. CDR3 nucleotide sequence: TGCAGTGCTAGAGATCACCGAACTTCACTTGACAGGGGGCGATTTAATCAGCCCCAGCATTTT. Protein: CSARDHRTSLDRGRFNQPQHF.

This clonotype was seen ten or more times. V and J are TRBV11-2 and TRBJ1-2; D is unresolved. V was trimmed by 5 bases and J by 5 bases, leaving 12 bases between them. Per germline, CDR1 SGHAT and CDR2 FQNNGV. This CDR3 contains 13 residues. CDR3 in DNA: TGTGCCAGCAGCCCCCCCGGGGAGTATGGCTACACCTTC. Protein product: CASSPPGEYGYTF.

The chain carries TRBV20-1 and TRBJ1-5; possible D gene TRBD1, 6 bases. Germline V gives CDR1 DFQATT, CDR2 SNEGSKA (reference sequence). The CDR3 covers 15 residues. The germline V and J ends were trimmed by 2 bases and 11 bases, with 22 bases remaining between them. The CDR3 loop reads CSARSGGGLESAQHF. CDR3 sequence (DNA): TGCAGTGCTAGATCTGGGGGCGGACTCGAATCAGCCCAGCATTTT.

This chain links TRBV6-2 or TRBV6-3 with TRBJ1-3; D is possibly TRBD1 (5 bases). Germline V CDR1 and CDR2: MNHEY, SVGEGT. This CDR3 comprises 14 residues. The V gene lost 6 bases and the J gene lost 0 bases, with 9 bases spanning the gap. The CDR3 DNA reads TGTGCCAGCAGCCAGGGCCGCTCTGGAAACACCATATATTTT. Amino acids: CASSQGRSGNTIYF.

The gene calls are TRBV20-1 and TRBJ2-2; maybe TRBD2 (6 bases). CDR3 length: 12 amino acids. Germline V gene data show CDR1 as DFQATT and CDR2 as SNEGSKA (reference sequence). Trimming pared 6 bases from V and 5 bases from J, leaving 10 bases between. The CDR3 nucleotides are TGCAGTGCCCCTGGGACTACCGGGGAGCTGTTTTTT. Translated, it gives CSAPGTTGELFF.